The 10 T cell receptor beta chains presented below share a single source sample, sequenced in a study of identical twins (dated by TCRdb to the mid-2010s). The library relied on 5' RACE. Reads for this sample came from an Illumina HiSeq 2000. TCRdb trimmed public reads at Q25 via fastp, called clones via MiXCR and kept in-frame beta chains. One record per CDR3 amino acid sequence lists the most common genes and DNA. This sample holds about 290,000 distinct CDR3 sequences; less than 9.5% were observed only once. Roughly 6.8% of the sample lies in the top ten. A further study also used this sample, focusing on yellow fever vaccine responses in identical twins.

Input material: CD8+ T cells sorted from blood. The source of these receptors is a woman under 30 in good health.

This clonotype was seen a few times. The chain joins TRBV12-3 or TRBV12-4 to TRBJ2-3; 12 bases agree with TRBD2. The V and J ends lost 6 bases and 4 bases, in that order; junction bases with no gene match: 5. The CDR3 runs to 15 residues. The CDR3 loop reads CASRQLAGGSDTQYF. The CDR3 DNA follows: TGTGCCAGCAGACAACTAGCGGGAGGCTCAGATACGCAGTATTTT.

This clonotype turned up a few times. The rearrangement joins TRBV9 to TRBJ1-5; 7 bases are shared with TRBD1. The CDR3 consists of 15 residues. The trim removed 2 bases at V and 1 base at J, leaving 3 bases unmatched. Germline CDR1 reads SGDLS; CDR2 reads YYNGEE. Here the CDR3 reads CASSVGGQSNQPQHF. The CDR3 DNA reads TGTGCCAGCAGCGTGGGGGGACAGAGCAATCAGCCCCAGCATTTT. The full variable domain, in which reference TRBV9 and TRBJ1-5 provide the parts outside the CDR3, is DSGVTQTPKHLITATGQRVTLRCSPRSGDLSVYWYQQSLDQGLQFLIQYYNGEERAKGNILERFSAQQFPDLHSELNLSSLELGDSALYFCASSVGGQSNQPQHFGDGTRLSIL.

The chain carries TRBV5-1 and TRBJ2-7; D possibly uses TRBD1 or TRBD2 (5 bases each). This CDR3 spans 13 amino acids. Germline-derived CDR1 and CDR2 are SGHRS and YFSETQ. Trimming took off 3 bases at V and 3 bases at J, with 10 bases between the two ends. The CDR3 region is CASSYGTHYEQYF. The CDR3 nucleotides read TGCGCCAGCAGCTACGGGACCCACTACGAGCAGTACTTC.

In this sample, this clonotype turned up a few times. The chain uses TRBV20-1 and TRBJ2-7; D is unresolved. CDR3 length: 12 residues. The germline V and J ends were trimmed by 4 bases and 3 bases, with 10 bases remaining between them. The germline gives CDR1 DFQATT, CDR2 SNEGSKA (reference sequence). The CDR3 protein is CSATETYYEQYF. The CDR3 bases are TGCAGTGCTACCGAAACATACTACGAGCAGTACTTC.

This chain links TRBV12-3 or TRBV12-4 with TRBJ1-2, with D hard to call. V dropped 7 bases and J dropped 4 bases, with 10 bases sitting between them. The CDR3 is made up of 12 amino acids. CDR3 in DNA: TGTGCCAGCATTTGGCGGTCCTATGGCTACACCTTC. It is translated as CASIWRSYGYTF.

At least ten counts were recorded for this clonotype. This chain joins TRBV4-3 and TRBJ2-1; a weak D match, TRBD2 (6 bases). From germline, CDR1 is LGHNA and CDR2 YSLEER. Trimming removed 4 bases at V and 2 bases at J, with 12 bases between. The CDR3 sequence is 15 residues long. In DNA form, the CDR3 reads TGCGCCAGCAGCCCGACTAGTTTCGCCTACAATGAGCAGTTCTTC. Protein sequence: CASSPTSFAYNEQFF.

This clonotype was observed at least ten times. V gene TRBV6-1 combines with J gene TRBJ2-1; D may be TRBD2 (6 bases). Germline CDR1 is MNHNS and CDR2 is SASEGT. V was pared by 6 bases and J by 3 bases, with 18 bases between. This CDR3 has 16 amino acids. Here the CDR3 reads CASRGGRGRFYNEQFF. The CDR3, as DNA: TGTGCCAGCAGAGGAGGGAGAGGCCGGTTCTACAATGAGCAGTTCTTC.

This clonotype was detected a few times. V gene TRBV28 combines with J gene TRBJ1-1; D gene unclear. The CDR3 consists of 11 residues. Germline lookup yields CDR1 MDHEN and CDR2 SYDVKM. Trimming took 6 bases from V and 1 from J, leaving 3 bases between them. The CDR3 nucleotides are TGTGCCAGCAGCCGGAACACTGAAGCTTTCTTT. It encodes CASSRNTEAFF.

This clonotype was counted ten times or more. V and J are TRBV7-9 and TRBJ2-1; D possibly corresponds to TRBD1 (6 bases). The CDR3 is 14 amino acids. The germline V and J ends were trimmed by 5 bases and 2 bases, with 10 bases remaining between them. The germline gives CDR1 SEHNR, CDR2 FQNEAQ (reference sequence). CDR3 nucleotides: TGTGCCAGCAGCCCTGACAGGACCTACAATGAGCAGTTCTTC. Amino acids: CASSPDRTYNEQFF.

This clonotype was recorded at least ten times. The chain combines TRBV7-9 with TRBJ1-6; 9 bases align to TRBD1. The germline gives CDR1 SEHNR, CDR2 FQNEAQ (reference sequence). This CDR3 is built from 15 residues. The V and J ends lost 7 bases and 8 bases, in that order; junction bases with no gene match: 9. The CDR3 DNA reads as TGTGCCAGCAAAGGTGGGACAGGGAGGGATTCACCCCTCCACTTT. Translated, it gives CASKGGTGRDSPLHF.